This T cell receptor beta chain was identified during a study of vaccination and CD4 T cells after COVID-19. Of note for this clonotype: Its antigen remains unidentified.

The germline gives CDR1 SGHVS, CDR2 FQNEAQ. The CDR3 runs 13 residues. Deletions cut 1 base from V and 13 bases from J, with 11 bases between. Sequenced with the Oncomine TCR Beta short-read assay was DNA taken from cultured CD4+ T cells. One entry per CDR3 protein results from TCRdb running MiXCR on the PCR reads. The profile shows some 18,000 distinct CDR3 sequences, approximately 61% of them singletons. Treatment specified: approximately 11-day PBMC culture with coronavirus spike peptide pools or control peptides (ViraFEST assay). V usage is TRBV7-8 and J usage is TRBJ1-6; D not resolved. This TCR came from a human donor who had recovered from COVID-19. Sequences were derived from CD4+ T cells from blood, cultured in vitro, sampled after SARS-CoV-2 vaccination. In DNA form, the CDR3 reads TGTGCCAGCAGCTTAGAGGCCTTACGGCCCCTCCACTTT. Protein: CASSLEALRPLHF.